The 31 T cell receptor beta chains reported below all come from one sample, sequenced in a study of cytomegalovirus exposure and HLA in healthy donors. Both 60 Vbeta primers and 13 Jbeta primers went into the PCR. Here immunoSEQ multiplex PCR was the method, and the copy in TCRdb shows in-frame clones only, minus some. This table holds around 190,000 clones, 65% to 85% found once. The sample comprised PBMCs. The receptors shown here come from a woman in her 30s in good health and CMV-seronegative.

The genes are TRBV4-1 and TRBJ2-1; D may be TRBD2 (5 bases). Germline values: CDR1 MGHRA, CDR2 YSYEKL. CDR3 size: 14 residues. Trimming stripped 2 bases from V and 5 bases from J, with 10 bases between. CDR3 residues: CASSQWLGDNEQFF. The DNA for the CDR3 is TGCGCCAGCAGCCAATGGCTGGGAGACAATGAGCAGTTCTTC.

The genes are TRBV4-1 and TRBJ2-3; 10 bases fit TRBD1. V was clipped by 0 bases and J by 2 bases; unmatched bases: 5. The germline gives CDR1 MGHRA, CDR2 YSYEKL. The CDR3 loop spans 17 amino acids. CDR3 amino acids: CASSQDPGQGHTDTQYF. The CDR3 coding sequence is TGCGCCAGCAGCCAAGACCCGGGACAGGGGCACACAGATACGCAGTATTTT.

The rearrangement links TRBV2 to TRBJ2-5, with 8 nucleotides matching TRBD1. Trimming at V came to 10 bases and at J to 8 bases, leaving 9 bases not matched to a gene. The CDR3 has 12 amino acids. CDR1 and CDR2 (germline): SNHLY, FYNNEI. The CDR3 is CATTGTGGTQYF. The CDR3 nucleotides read TGTGCCACCACCGGGACAGGTGGTACCCAGTACTTC.

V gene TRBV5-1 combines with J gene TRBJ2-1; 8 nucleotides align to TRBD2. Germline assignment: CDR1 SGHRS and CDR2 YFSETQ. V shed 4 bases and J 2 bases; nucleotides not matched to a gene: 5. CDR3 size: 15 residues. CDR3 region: CASSTGLDPYNEQFF. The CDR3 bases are TGCGCCAGCAGCACGGGACTAGACCCCTACAATGAGCAGTTCTTC.

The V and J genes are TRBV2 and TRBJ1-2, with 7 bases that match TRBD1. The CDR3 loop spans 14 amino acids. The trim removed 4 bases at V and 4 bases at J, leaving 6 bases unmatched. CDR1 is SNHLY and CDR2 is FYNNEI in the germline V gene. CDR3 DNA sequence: TGTGCCAGCAGTGTCGCAGGGGGGATCTATGGCTACACCTTC. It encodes CASSVAGGIYGYTF. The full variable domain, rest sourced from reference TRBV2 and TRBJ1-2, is EPEVTQTPSHQVTQMGQEVILRCVPISNHLYFYWYRQILGQKVEFLVSFYNNEISEKSEIFDDQFSVERPDGSNFTLKIRSTKLEDSAMYFCASSVAGGIYGYTFGSGTRLTVV.

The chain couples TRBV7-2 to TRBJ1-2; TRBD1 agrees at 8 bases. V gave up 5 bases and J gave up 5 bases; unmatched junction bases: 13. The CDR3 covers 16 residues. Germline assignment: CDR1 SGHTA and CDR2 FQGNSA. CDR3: CASSPRTGFSVYGYTF. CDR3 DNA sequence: TGTGCCAGCAGCCCCCGGACAGGGTTCTCTGTGTATGGCTACACCTTC.

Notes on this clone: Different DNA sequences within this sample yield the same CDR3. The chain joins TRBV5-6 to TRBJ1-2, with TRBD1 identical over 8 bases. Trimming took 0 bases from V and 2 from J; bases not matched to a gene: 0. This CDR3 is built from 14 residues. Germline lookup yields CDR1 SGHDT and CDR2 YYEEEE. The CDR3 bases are TGTGCCAGCAGCTTGGGGACAGGGAACTATGGCTACACCTTC. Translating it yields CASSLGTGNYGYTF.

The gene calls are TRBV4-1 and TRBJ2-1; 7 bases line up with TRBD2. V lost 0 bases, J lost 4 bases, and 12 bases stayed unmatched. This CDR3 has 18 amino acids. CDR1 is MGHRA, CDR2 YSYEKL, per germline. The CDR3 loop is CASSQDSWEAGPYNEQFF. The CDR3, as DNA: TGCGCCAGCAGCCAAGATAGTTGGGAAGCGGGACCTTACAATGAGCAGTTCTTC.

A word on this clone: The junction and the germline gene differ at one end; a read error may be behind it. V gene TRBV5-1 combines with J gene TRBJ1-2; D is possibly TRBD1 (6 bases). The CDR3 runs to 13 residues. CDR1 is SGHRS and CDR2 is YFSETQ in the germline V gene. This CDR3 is CASSLVGAEGYPF. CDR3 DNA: TGCGCCAGCAGCTTGGTGGGGGCGGAAGGCTACCCCTTC.

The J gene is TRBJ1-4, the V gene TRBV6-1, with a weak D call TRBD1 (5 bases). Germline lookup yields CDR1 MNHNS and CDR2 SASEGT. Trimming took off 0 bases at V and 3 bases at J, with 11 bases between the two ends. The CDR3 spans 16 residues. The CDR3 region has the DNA TGTGCCAGCAGTGAAGCGGGGGGGGTGGCTAATGAAAAACTGTTTTTT. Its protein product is CASSEAGGVANEKLFF.

CDR3 nucleotides: TGTGCCAGCAGAATCCCAGGGGGCGCTTCCTACGAGCAGTACTTC. This codes for CASRIPGGASYEQYF. V is TRBV28 and J is TRBJ2-7; 8 positions agree with TRBD1. V dropped 6 bases and J dropped 1; count of bases not matched to a gene: 8. Germline CDR1 and CDR2: MDHEN and SYDVKM. The CDR3 spans 15 residues.

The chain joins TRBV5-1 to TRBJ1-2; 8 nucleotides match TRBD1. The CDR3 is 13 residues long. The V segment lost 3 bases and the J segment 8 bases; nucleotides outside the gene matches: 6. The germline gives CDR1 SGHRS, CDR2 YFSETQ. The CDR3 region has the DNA TGCGCCAGCAGCTCCGACAGGGGTGAGGGCTACACCTTC. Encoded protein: CASSSDRGEGYTF.

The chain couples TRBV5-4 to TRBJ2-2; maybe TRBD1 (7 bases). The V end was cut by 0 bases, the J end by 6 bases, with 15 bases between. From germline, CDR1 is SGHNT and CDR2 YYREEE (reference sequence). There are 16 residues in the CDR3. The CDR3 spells CASSLVRAGGPGELFF. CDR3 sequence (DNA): TGTGCCAGCAGCTTGGTTAGGGCAGGGGGGCCCGGGGAGCTGTTTTTT.

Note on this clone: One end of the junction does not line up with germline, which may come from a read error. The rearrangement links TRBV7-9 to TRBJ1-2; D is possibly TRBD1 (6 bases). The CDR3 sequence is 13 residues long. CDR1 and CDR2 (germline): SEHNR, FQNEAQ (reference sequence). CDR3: CSSSDYRAYGYTF. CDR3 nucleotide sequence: TGTTCCAGCAGCGATTACAGGGCCTATGGCTACACCTTC.

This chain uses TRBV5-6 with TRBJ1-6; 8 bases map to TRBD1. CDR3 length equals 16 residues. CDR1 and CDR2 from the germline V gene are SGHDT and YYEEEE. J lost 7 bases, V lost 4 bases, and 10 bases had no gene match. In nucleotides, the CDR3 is TGTGCCAGCAGCCTGATTCCAGGGGGCCTAAATTCACCCCTCCACTTT. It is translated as CASSLIPGGLNSPLHF.

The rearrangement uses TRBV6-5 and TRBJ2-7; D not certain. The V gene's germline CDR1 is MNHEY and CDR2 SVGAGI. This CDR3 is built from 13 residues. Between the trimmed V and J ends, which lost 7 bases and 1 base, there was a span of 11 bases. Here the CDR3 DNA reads TGTGCCAGCACCCCAACGACTTCCTACGAGCAGTACTTC. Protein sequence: CASTPTTSYEQYF.

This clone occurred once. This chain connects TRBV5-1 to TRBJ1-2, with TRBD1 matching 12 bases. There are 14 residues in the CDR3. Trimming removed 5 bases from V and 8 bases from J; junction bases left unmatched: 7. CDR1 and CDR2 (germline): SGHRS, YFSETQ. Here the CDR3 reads CASRGQGASWGYTF. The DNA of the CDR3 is TGCGCCAGCAGGGGACAGGGGGCGAGTTGGGGCTACACCTTC.

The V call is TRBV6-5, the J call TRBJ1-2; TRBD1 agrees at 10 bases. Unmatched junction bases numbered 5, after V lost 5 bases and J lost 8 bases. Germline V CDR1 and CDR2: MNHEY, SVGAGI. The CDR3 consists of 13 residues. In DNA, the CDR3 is TGTGCCAGCAGTACACGACAGGGGGCGGGCTACACCTTC. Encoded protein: CASSTRQGAGYTF.

CDR3 protein: CASSQVIWRVANGYTF. The CDR3, as DNA: TGTGCCAGCAGCCAAGTAATATGGAGGGTGGCTAATGGCTACACCTTC. The V and J genes are TRBV4-2 and TRBJ1-2; unclear D gene. Trimming took off 1 base at V and 6 bases at J, with 18 bases between the two ends. In germline, CDR1 is LGHNA, CDR2 YNFKEQ. This CDR3 spans 16 amino acids.

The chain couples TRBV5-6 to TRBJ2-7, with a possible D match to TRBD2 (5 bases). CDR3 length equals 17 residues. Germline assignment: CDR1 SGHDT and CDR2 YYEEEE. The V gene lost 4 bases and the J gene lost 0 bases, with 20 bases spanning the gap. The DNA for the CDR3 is TGTGCCAGCAGCCCCTTTGAGGCAGCGGAGAGCTCCTACGAGCAGTACTTC. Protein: CASSPFEAAESSYEQYF.

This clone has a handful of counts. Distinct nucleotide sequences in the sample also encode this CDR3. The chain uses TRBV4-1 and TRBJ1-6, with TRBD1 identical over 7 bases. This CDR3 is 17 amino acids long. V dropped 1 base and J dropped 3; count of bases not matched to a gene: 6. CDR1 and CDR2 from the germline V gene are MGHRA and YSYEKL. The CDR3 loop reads CASSQVAGTDYNSPLHF. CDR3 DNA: TGCGCCAGCAGCCAAGTTGCCGGGACAGACTATAATTCACCCCTCCACTTT.

The CDR3, as DNA: TGTGCCAGCAGGCAAAGGGGGTTTGTGGAGACCCAGTACTTC. Its protein product is CASRQRGFVETQYF. The J gene is TRBJ2-5, the V gene TRBV13, with D possibly being TRBD1 (6 bases). The V gene lost 6 bases and the J gene lost 5 bases, with 16 bases spanning the gap. The CDR3 is made up of 14 amino acids. In germline, CDR1 is PRHDT, CDR2 FYEKMQ (reference sequence).

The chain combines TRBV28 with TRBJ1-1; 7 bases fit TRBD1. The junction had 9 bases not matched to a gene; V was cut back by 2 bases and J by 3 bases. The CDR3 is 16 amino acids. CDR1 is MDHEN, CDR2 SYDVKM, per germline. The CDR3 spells CASSLVGGRVDTEAFF. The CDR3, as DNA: TGTGCCAGCAGTTTAGTAGGGGGCAGGGTAGACACTGAAGCTTTCTTT. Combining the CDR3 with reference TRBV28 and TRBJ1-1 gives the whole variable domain DVKVTQSSRYLVKRTGEKVFLECVQDMDHENMFWYRQDPGLGLRLIYFSYDVKMKEKGDIPEGYSVSREKKERFSLILESASTNQTSMYLCASSLVGGRVDTEAFFGQGTRLTVV.

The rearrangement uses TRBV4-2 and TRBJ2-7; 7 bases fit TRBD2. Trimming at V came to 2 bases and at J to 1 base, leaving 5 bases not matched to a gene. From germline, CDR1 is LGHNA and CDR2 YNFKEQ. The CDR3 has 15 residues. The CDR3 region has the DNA TGTGCCAGCAGCCAACGGCTAGCGGAATCCTACGAGCAGTACTTC. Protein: CASSQRLAESYEQYF.

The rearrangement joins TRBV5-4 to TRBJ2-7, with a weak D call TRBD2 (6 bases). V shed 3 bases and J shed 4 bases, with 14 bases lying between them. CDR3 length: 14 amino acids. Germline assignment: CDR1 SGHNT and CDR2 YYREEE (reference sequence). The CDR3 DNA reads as TGTGCCAGCAGCTGGGGGACCGGAGGGTACGAGCAGTACTTC. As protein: CASSWGTGGYEQYF. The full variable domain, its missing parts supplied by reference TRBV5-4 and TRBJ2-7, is ETGVTQSPTHLIKTRGQQVTLRCSSQSGHNTVSWYQQALGQGPQFIFQYYREEENGRGNFPPRFSGLQFPNYSSELNVNALELDDSALYLCASSWGTGGYEQYFGPGTRLTVT.

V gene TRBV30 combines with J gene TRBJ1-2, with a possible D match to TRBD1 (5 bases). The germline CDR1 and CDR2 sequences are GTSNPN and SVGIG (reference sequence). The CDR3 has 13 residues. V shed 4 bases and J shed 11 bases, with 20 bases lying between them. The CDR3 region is CAWTTGLLDSYTF. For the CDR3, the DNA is TGTGCCTGGACCACCGGCCTGCTTGACAGTTACACCTTC.

CDR3 protein: CASSRRLAGGNEQFF. The CDR3 nucleotides are TGTGCCAGCAGTCGAAGACTAGCGGGAGGCAATGAGCAGTTCTTC. The chain links TRBV27 to TRBJ2-1, with 13 nucleotides matching TRBD2. The V gene end was trimmed by 5 bases and the J gene end by 6 bases; junction bases not matched to a gene: 4. The germline gives CDR1 MNHEY, CDR2 SMNVEV (reference sequence). This CDR3 comprises 15 residues.

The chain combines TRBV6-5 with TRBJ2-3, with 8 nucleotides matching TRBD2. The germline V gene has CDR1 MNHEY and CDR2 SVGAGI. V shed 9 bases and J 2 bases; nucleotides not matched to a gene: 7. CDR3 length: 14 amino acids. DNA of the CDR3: TGTGCCAGTTCCTTTAGCGGGGCCACAGATACGCAGTATTTT. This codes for CASSFSGATDTQYF.

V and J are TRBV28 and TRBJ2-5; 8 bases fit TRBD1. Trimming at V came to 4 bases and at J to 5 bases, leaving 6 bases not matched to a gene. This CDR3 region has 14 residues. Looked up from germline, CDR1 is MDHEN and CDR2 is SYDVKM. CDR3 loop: CASSSGQVAETQYF. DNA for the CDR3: TGTGCCAGCAGTTCGGGACAGGTAGCGGAGACCCAGTACTTC.

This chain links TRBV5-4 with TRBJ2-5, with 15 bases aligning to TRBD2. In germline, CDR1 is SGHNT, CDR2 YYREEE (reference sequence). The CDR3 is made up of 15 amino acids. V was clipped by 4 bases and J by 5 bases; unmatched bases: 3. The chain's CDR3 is CASSRGTSGRETQYF. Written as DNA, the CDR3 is TGTGCCAGCAGCCGCGGGACTAGCGGGAGGGAGACCCAGTACTTC.

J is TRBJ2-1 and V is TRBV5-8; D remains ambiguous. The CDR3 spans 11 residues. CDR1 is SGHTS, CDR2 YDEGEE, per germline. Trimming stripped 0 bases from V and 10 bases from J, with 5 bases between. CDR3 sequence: CASSLGVEQFF. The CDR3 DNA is TGTGCCAGCAGCTTGGGCGTCGAGCAGTTCTTC.